One sample yielded the 28 T cell receptor beta chains listed below, sequenced in a study of blood T cell repertoires in COVID-19. TCRdb's copy holds only in-frame clones and misses some; the assay was immunoSEQ multiplex PCR. The sample holds roughly 100,000 clones; approximately 80% are singletons and the top ten take approximately 6.2%. Sequencing used peripheral blood. The source of these receptors is a man at least 80 years old with COVID-19, enrolled during active disease.

This clone was picked up a small number of times. The chain has TRBV29-1 and TRBJ2-3; TRBD2 agrees at 8 bases. There are 15 residues in the CDR3. The germline V gene has CDR1 SQVTM and CDR2 ANQGSEA. The trim removed 4 bases at V and 6 bases at J, leaving 12 bases unmatched. Written as DNA, the CDR3 is TGCAGCGTTGTATGGGCGACGGGGGGGCCCGATACGCAGTATTTT. This sequence encodes CSVVWATGGPDTQYF.

V gene TRBV28 combines with J gene TRBJ1-2; no definite D call. This CDR3 has 14 amino acids. The V end was cut by 6 bases, the J end by 0 bases, with 11 bases between. Germline assignment: CDR1 MDHEN and CDR2 SYDVKM. CDR3 coding DNA: TGTGCCAGCAGCCTCAGTAGCGCTAACTATGGCTACACCTTC. Amino acid sequence: CASSLSSANYGYTF.

The chain recombines TRBV19 with TRBJ1-4; unclear D gene. Germline V gives CDR1 LNHDA, CDR2 SQIVND (reference sequence). CDR3 length equals 13 residues. V was trimmed by 1 base and J by 5 bases, leaving 5 bases between them. The CDR3 DNA reads as TGTGCCAGTAGTATAGGTCGGAATGAAAAACTGTTTTTT. Its translation is CASSIGRNEKLFF.

This clone has a single count. This chain uses TRBV7-3 with TRBJ2-2; no clear D. CDR1 and CDR2 from the germline V gene are SGHTA and FQGTGA. This CDR3 has 12 amino acids. Trimming took 5 bases from V and 4 from J, leaving 5 bases between them. CDR3 region: CASSGTTGELFF. In DNA, the CDR3 is TGTGCCAGCAGCGGCACCACCGGGGAGCTGTTTTTT.

The rearrangement joins TRBV28 to TRBJ1-1; perhaps TRBD1 as D (5 bases). The V gene lost 5 bases and the J gene lost 2 bases, with 9 bases spanning the gap. CDR1 and CDR2 (germline): MDHEN, SYDVKM. CDR3 length equals 13 residues. The CDR3 DNA reads as TGTGCCAGCAGTACGGGGGTTAACACTGAAGCTTTCTTT. Translating gives CASSTGVNTEAFF.

The chain employs TRBV30 and TRBJ2-2, with 7 bases lining up with TRBD2. Germline assignment: CDR1 GTSNPN and CDR2 SVGIG (reference sequence). The CDR3 loop spans 14 amino acids. Germline trimming cut 1 base from V and 3 bases from J; bases unmatched to any gene: 2. CDR3 bases: TGTGCCTGGAGTGCAGGGAGGGACACCGGGGAGCTGTTTTTT. The encoded protein is CAWSAGRDTGELFF.

The gene calls are TRBV9 and TRBJ2-1; no clear D gene. This CDR3 contains 13 residues. The germline gives CDR1 SGDLS, CDR2 YYNGEE. The V end was cut by 2 bases, the J end by 4 bases, with 7 bases between. The CDR3 DNA reads as TGTGCCAGCAGCGTGGGCACTTACAATGAGCAGTTCTTC. Translation: CASSVGTYNEQFF.

The chain recombines TRBV2 with TRBJ2-3; D not resolved. Per germline, CDR1 SNHLY and CDR2 FYNNEI. Deletions cut 3 bases from V and 2 bases from J, with 9 bases between. The CDR3 has 14 amino acids. CDR3 DNA: TGTGCCAGCAGTGAGGGCAGAACCACAGATACGCAGTATTTT. Amino acid sequence: CASSEGRTTDTQYF. The variable domain in full, with the rest retrieved from reference TRBV2 and TRBJ2-3, is EPEVTQTPSHQVTQMGQEVILRCVPISNHLYFYWYRQILGQKVEFLVSFYNNEISEKSEIFDDQFSVERPDGSNFTLKIRSTKLEDSAMYFCASSEGRTTDTQYFGPGTRLTVL.

The chain employs TRBV4-3 and TRBJ2-5; perhaps TRBD1 as D (6 bases). CDR3 length equals 19 residues. Germline V lookup: CDR1 LGHNA, CDR2 YSLEER. The V end was cut by 0 bases, the J end by 3 bases, with 23 bases between. In DNA form, the CDR3 reads TGCGCCAGCAGCCAAGAGCTGGGGGCCTTGACTGGGGGTAAAGAGACCCAGTACTTC. It is translated as CASSQELGALTGGKETQYF.

The chain couples TRBV15 to TRBJ2-1; the D gene is possibly TRBD1 (6 bases). Germline values: CDR1 LNHNV, CDR2 YYDKDF (reference sequence). This CDR3 spans 17 amino acids. The V and J ends lost 0 bases and 7 bases respectively, with 19 bases between them. CDR3 in amino acids: CATSRDAKGGVRNEQFF. In nucleotides, the CDR3 is TGTGCCACCAGCAGAGACGCCAAAGGGGGAGTAAGGAATGAGCAGTTCTTC.

The chain carries TRBV7-9 and TRBJ1-1, with D perhaps TRBD1 (5 bases). This CDR3 spans 14 amino acids. Germline assignment: CDR1 SEHNR and CDR2 FQNEAQ (reference sequence). Between the trimmed V and J ends, which lost 2 bases and 5 bases, there was a span of 12 bases. The CDR3 coding sequence is TGTGCCAGCAGCTTAAACGGCGGGGGAACTGAAGCTTTCTTT. This encodes CASSLNGGGTEAFF.

The V call is TRBV7-9, the J call TRBJ1-2; 7 bases align to TRBD1. The CDR3 spans 14 residues. V lost 3 bases, J lost 8 bases, and 9 bases stayed unmatched. CDR1 SEHNR and CDR2 FQNEAQ come from the germline V gene (reference sequence). CDR3 loop: CASSFATGVDGYTF. The CDR3 coding sequence is TGTGCCAGCAGCTTTGCCACAGGGGTAGACGGCTACACCTTC. Supplemented by reference TRBV7-9 and TRBJ1-2, the full variable domain reads DTGVSQNPRHKITKRGQNVTFRCDPISEHNRLYWYRQTLGQGPEFLTYFQNEAQLEKSRLLSDRFSAERPKGSFSTLEIQRTEQGDSAMYLCASSFATGVDGYTFGSGTRLTVV.

CDR3 bases: TGCGCCAGCAGCCAAGGTAGCGGGAGTACGTACGAGCAGTACTTC. It specifies CASSQGSGSTYEQYF. The rearrangement links TRBV4-1 to TRBJ2-7; 9 bases match TRBD2. The CDR3 spans 15 residues. J gave up 4 bases and V 1 base, and 5 bases lay outside the gene matches. Germline CDR1 and CDR2: MGHRA and YSYEKL.

This clone was seen a single time. The J gene is TRBJ1-3, the V gene TRBV7-9; D perhaps matches TRBD1 (6 bases). V was pared by 3 bases and J by 0 bases, with 15 bases between. The CDR3 covers 17 residues. Germline V CDR1 and CDR2: SEHNR, FQNEAQ (reference sequence). The CDR3 DNA is TGTGCCAGCAGCTTCCTCCGGGACACCCGCTCTGGAAACACCATATATTTT. It codes for CASSFLRDTRSGNTIYF.

CDR3 coding DNA: TGCGCCAGCAGCCAAGAAGGGGGGGGCACTGAAGCTTTCTTT. Its translation: CASSQEGGGTEAFF. V is TRBV4-1 and J is TRBJ1-1; D may be TRBD1 (6 bases). The CDR3 consists of 14 residues. With 0 bases removed from V and 4 bases from J, the gap between germline ends came to 9 bases. Germline CDR1 and CDR2: MGHRA and YSYEKL.

The genes are TRBV24-1 and TRBJ1-1; D unresolved. The germline CDR1 and CDR2 sequences are KGHDR and SFDVKD. Trimming stripped 6 bases from V and 8 bases from J, with 12 bases between. This CDR3 is 12 amino acids long. CDR3 DNA sequence: TGTGCCACCAGTAAAAACCGCGGCGAAGCTTTCTTT. Its protein product is CATSKNRGEAFF.

The rearrangement joins TRBV6-1 to TRBJ2-7; 7 nucleotides line up with TRBD1. The CDR3 length is 15 residues. Per germline, CDR1 MNHNS and CDR2 SASEGT. Trimming cost V 1 base and J 2 bases; bases outside gene matches: 5. As DNA, the CDR3 is TGTGCCAGCAGTGAAGAGGTGACAGGGACCTACGAGCAGTACTTC. It encodes CASSEEVTGTYEQYF.

This rearrangement joins TRBV14 to TRBJ2-7; TRBD2 aligns across 9 bases. The CDR3 runs 14 residues. Unmatched junction bases numbered 8, after V lost 6 bases and J lost 5 bases. Germline assignment: CDR1 SGHDN and CDR2 FVKESK. CDR3 residues: CASSLAGATHEQYF. In nucleotides, the CDR3 is TGTGCCAGCAGTTTAGCGGGAGCAACCCACGAGCAGTACTTC.

V and J are TRBV7-9 and TRBJ2-2; D gene unclear. Trimming stripped 0 bases from V and 1 base from J, with 6 bases between. The CDR3 covers 15 residues. The germline V gene encodes CDR1 SEHNR and CDR2 FQNEAQ (reference sequence). In DNA, the CDR3 is TGTGCCAGCAGCTTAGCCCAGGTGAACACCGGGGAGCTGTTTTTT. Translating it yields CASSLAQVNTGELFF. The variable domain in full, completed from reference TRBV7-9 and TRBJ2-2, reads DTGVSQNPRHKITKRGQNVTFRCDPISEHNRLYWYRQTLGQGPEFLTYFQNEAQLEKSRLLSDRFSAERPKGSFSTLEIQRTEQGDSAMYLCASSLAQVNTGELFFGEGSRLTVL.

V gene TRBV19 combines with J gene TRBJ2-2; D gene uncertain. This CDR3 contains 13 residues. Germline CDR1 LNHDA, CDR2 SQIVND (reference sequence). V shed 1 base and J shed 6 bases, with 6 bases lying between them. CDR3 region: CASSIVIPGELFF. The CDR3 bases are TGTGCCAGTAGTATAGTTATCCCCGGGGAGCTGTTTTTT. The full variable domain, in which reference TRBV19 and TRBJ2-2 provide the parts outside the CDR3, is DGGITQSPKYLFRKEGQNVTLSCEQNLNHDAMYWYRQDPGQGLRLIYYSQIVNDFQKGDIAEGYSVSREKKESFPLTVTSAQKNPTAFYLCASSIVIPGELFFGEGSRLTVL.

V gene TRBV7-3 combines with J gene TRBJ2-3, with D unresolved. Trimming shortened V by 4 bases and J by 1 base, and 6 bases separated the two germline ends. Germline values: CDR1 SGHTA, CDR2 FQGTGA. The length of the CDR3 is 13 residues. The CDR3 nucleotides read TGTGCCAGCAGCTCAGTGGGCACAGATACGCAGTATTTT. Its translation: CASSSVGTDTQYF.

The chain joins TRBV6-2 or TRBV6-3 to TRBJ1-4; D is undetermined. This CDR3 region has 14 residues. CDR1 is MNHEY and CDR2 is SVGEGT in the germline V gene. V was shortened by 5 bases and J by 4 bases, with 11 bases between the two germline ends. The CDR3 DNA reads TGTGCCAGCAGTGACGGGTCTTATAATGAAAAACTGTTTTTT. Protein sequence: CASSDGSYNEKLFF.

This chain links TRBV12-3 or TRBV12-4 with TRBJ2-7; no firm D call. Trimming stripped 3 bases from V and 0 bases from J, with 6 bases between. The CDR3 runs 13 residues. CDR3 sequence: CASSFTVSYEQYF. The CDR3 coding sequence is TGTGCCAGCAGTTTCACAGTCTCCTACGAGCAGTACTTC.

The chain combines TRBV28 with TRBJ2-3; no reliable D call. V shed 3 bases and J shed 2 bases, with 9 bases lying between them. Per germline, CDR1 MDHEN and CDR2 SYDVKM. The CDR3 covers 14 residues. For the CDR3, the DNA is TGTGCCAGCAGTTTGGCCAGATACACAGATACGCAGTATTTT. It yields the protein CASSLARYTDTQYF.

CDR3 sequence reads: CASSQASGSARTQYF. As DNA, the CDR3 is TGTGCCAGCAGCCAAGCTAGCGGGAGTGCTAGGACCCAGTACTTC. The rearrangement joins TRBV3-1 (or the pseudogene TRBV3-2) to TRBJ2-5, with TRBD2 matching over 10 bases. Germline V CDR1 and CDR2: LGHDT, YNNKEL (reference sequence). The CDR3 totals 15 residues. With 1 base clipped from V and 7 bases from J, the junction kept 6 bases outside the gene matches.

This clone was seen more than once but under ten times. The V call is TRBV12-2, the J call TRBJ1-2; the table calls TRBD1, which could not be checked here. TRBV12-2 is a pseudogene locus. The CDR3 covers 19 residues. The CDR3 sequence: CASRFSKGTETLANYGYTF. The CDR3 nucleotides read TGTGCAAGTCGCTTTTCAAAGGGGACAGAGACTTTAGCTAACTATGGCTACACCTTC.

V and J are TRBV4-3 and TRBJ1-2; 9 bases match TRBD1. Germline-derived CDR1 and CDR2 are LGHNA and YSLEER. V was clipped by 4 bases and J by 6 bases; unmatched bases: 9. The CDR3 contains 15 residues. The CDR3 reads CASSPGQGAAHGYTF. The CDR3 DNA follows: TGCGCCAGCAGCCCGGGACAGGGCGCCGCTCATGGCTACACCTTC.

This clone turned up a few times. The chain joins TRBV6-5 to TRBJ2-2; 11 bases align to TRBD2. The CDR3 totals 15 residues. Germline assignment: CDR1 MNHEY and CDR2 SVGAGI. J lost 5 bases, V lost 6 bases, and 5 bases had no gene match. The CDR3 here is CASRPGLAVTGELFF. DNA for the CDR3: TGTGCCAGCAGACCGGGACTAGCGGTAACCGGGGAGCTGTTTTTT.